This T cell receptor (beta chain) originates from a study of OX40 agonist ivuxolimab in advanced cancers. Across the whole study: Dose-escalation patients' cancers were hepatocellular carcinoma, melanoma, renal cell or head and neck cancer.

V lost 4 bases to trimming and J lost 3 bases; unmatched junction nucleotides: 6. Germline V gene sequence: CDR1 SGHNT, CDR2 YYREEE (reference sequence). The length of the CDR3 is 15 residues. Profiling relied on immunoSEQ multiplex PCR, and the TCRdb table lists in-frame clones only, not all of them. The sample has tens of thousands of clones; about 89% are singletons. The rearrangement uses TRBV5-4 and TRBJ2-7, with 11 bases that match TRBD2. Sequenced here: CD4+ or CD8+ T cells sorted from blood, sampled in a trial of the OX40 agonist ivuxolimab. This TCR was recovered from an adult with an advanced solid tumor such as melanoma, head and neck, liver or kidney cancer. CDR3 residues: CASSGGTSGVYEQYF. Here the CDR3 DNA reads TGTGCCAGCAGCGGCGGGACTAGCGGAGTCTACGAGCAGTACTTC.